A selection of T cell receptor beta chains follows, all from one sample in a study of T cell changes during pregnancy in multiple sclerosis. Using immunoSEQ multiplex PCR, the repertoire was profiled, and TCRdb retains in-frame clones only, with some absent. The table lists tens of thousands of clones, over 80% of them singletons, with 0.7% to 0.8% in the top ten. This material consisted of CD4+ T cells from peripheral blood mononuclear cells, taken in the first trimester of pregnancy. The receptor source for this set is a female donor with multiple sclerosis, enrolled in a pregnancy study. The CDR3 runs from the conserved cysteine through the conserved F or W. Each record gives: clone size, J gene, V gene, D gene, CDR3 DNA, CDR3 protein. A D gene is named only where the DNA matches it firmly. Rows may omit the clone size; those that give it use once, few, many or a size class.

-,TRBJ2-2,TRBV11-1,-,TGTGCCAGTCTACAGCATATTGGCCCCGGGGAGCTGTTTTTT,CASLQHIGPGELFF
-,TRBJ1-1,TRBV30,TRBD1,TGTGCCTGGAGCTTTCGCGGGACAGGGTACACTGAAGCTTTCTTT,CAWSFRGTGYTEAFF
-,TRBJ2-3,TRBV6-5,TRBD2,TGTGCCAGCAGTTACGGTGGGGGGGACTCAGATACGCAGTATTTT,CASSYGGGDSDTQYF
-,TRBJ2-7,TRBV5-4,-,TGTGCCAGCCGTAAATCAGGGGCTGAGTCCTACGAGCAGTACTTC,CASRKSGAESYEQYF
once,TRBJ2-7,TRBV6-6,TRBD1,TGTGCCAGCAGCGGGACAGGGAGGGACGAGCAGTACTTC,CASSGTGRDEQYF
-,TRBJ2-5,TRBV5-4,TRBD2,TGTGCCAGCAGCACCTCCCTAGCGGGGGGGCCGGAGGAGACCCAGTACTTC,CASSTSLAGGPEETQYF
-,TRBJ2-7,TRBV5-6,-,TGTGCCAGCAGCTTGACTAGCCGCGACTCCTACGAGCAGTACTTC,CASSLTSRDSYEQYF
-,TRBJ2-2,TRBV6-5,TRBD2,TGTGCCAGCAGTTATCTGGCGGGGGGTACCGGGGAGCTGTTTTTT,CASSYLAGGTGELFF
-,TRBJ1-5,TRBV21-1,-,TGTGCCAGCAGCAAAAAGGACACTTTAGGCAATCAGCCCCAGCATTTT,CASSKKDTLGNQPQHF
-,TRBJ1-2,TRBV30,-,TGTGCCTGGAGGGTCGAGGGTTATGGCTACACCTTC,CAWRVEGYGYTF